Presented here are 26 T cell receptor beta chains from one specimen sequenced in a study of shared clonotypes between healthy human individuals. Sequencing was performed with immunoSEQ multiplex PCR; in TCRdb, only in-frame clones are kept and a portion is missing. The sample includes under 2,500,000 clones, approximately 94% of them seen just once. The specimen was naive CD4+ T cells sorted from blood. Subset in this sample: CD45RA+ positively selected. Receptors were obtained from a man aged 18 to 29 in good health.

V is TRBV11-2 and J is TRBJ2-1; no definite D call. CDR1 SGHAT and CDR2 FQNNGV come from the germline V gene. The V end lost 5 bases, the J end lost 5 bases, and 19 bases lay between the germline ends. This CDR3 contains 16 residues. The CDR3 sequence is CASSPLSGPAHNEQFF. In nucleotides, the CDR3 is TGTGCCAGCAGCCCTTTATCCGGGCCGGCACACAATGAGCAGTTCTTC.

This chain joins TRBV9 and TRBJ2-3, with TRBD2 identical over 14 bases. Trimming at V came to 0 bases and at J to 6 bases, leaving 3 bases not matched to a gene. Germline CDR1 SGDLS, CDR2 YYNGEE. The CDR3 consists of 16 residues. The CDR3 DNA reads as TGTGCCAGCAGCGTAGGGGGACTAGCGGGAGTGGATACGCAGTATTTT. Its protein is CASSVGGLAGVDTQYF.

The chain has TRBV5-1 and TRBJ2-2, with 8 bases that match TRBD1. Trimming removed 3 bases from V and 6 bases from J; junction bases left unmatched: 10. The CDR3 extends over 16 amino acids. Germline loops: CDR1 SGHRS, CDR2 YFSETQ. The DNA for the CDR3 is TGCGCCAGCAGCTCGGCAGGGGGCGCCCCGGCCGGGGAGCTGTTTTTT. Protein product: CASSSAGGAPAGELFF.

This sequence joins TRBV6-1 and TRBJ1-2; weak D call: TRBD1 (6 bases). The germline CDR1 and CDR2 sequences are MNHNS and SASEGT. The CDR3 consists of 15 residues. The V end was cut by 2 bases, the J end by 1 base, with 11 bases between. The CDR3 region is CASSERGGFNYGYTF. CDR3 in DNA: TGTGCCAGCAGTGAAAGGGGGGGCTTTAACTATGGCTACACCTTC.

The chain links TRBV19 to TRBJ2-7, with 7 bases aligning to TRBD2. J gave up 3 bases and V 4 bases, and 9 bases lay outside the gene matches. The CDR3 spans 15 residues. Germline V gene lookup returns CDR1 LNHDA and CDR2 SQIVND (reference sequence). In DNA, the CDR3 is TGTGCCAGTAGTACCAACGGAGGCGGGAGCTACGAGCAGTACTTC. Residues: CASSTNGGGSYEQYF. Using reference TRBV19 and TRBJ2-7 for the parts outside the CDR3, the full variable domain is DGGITQSPKYLFRKEGQNVTLSCEQNLNHDAMYWYRQDPGQGLRLIYYSQIVNDFQKGDIAEGYSVSREKKESFPLTVTSAQKNPTAFYLCASSTNGGGSYEQYFGPGTRLTVT.

This chain uses TRBV5-4 with TRBJ2-3; D is possibly TRBD2 (5 bases). Trimming cost V 2 bases and J 1 base, with 20 bases left between them. This CDR3 has 18 residues. Looked up from germline, CDR1 is SGHNT and CDR2 is YYREEE (reference sequence). The CDR3, as DNA: TGTGCCAGCAGCTTAGGATTATTACTGAGGGTAGGCACAGATACGCAGTATTTT. Encoded protein: CASSLGLLLRVGTDTQYF.

V and J are TRBV10-3 and TRBJ2-4; D is ambiguous. The germline V gene has CDR1 ENHRY and CDR2 SYGVKD. This CDR3 is built from 13 residues. V lost 6 bases, J lost 6 bases, and 12 bases lay in between. The CDR3 DNA follows: TGTGCCATCAGGGCGGACCAGATAAACATTCAGTACTTC. Its protein product is CAIRADQINIQYF.

This sequence joins TRBV7-9 and TRBJ1-4; maybe TRBD1 (5 bases). In germline, CDR1 is SEHNR, CDR2 FQNEAQ (reference sequence). There are 16 residues in the CDR3. Trimming took 5 bases from V and 0 from J, leaving 13 bases between them. The CDR3 loop reads CASSVGQVTTNEKLFF. CDR3 in DNA: TGTGCCAGCAGCGTTGGACAAGTGACAACTAATGAAAAACTGTTTTTT. The full variable domain, with the rest looked up from reference TRBV7-9 and TRBJ1-4, is DTGVSQNPRHKITKRGQNVTFRCDPISEHNRLYWYRQTLGQGPEFLTYFQNEAQLEKSRLLSDRFSAERPKGSFSTLEIQRTEQGDSAMYLCASSVGQVTTNEKLFFGSGTQLSVL.

The rearrangement links TRBV6-5 to TRBJ1-1; the match to TRBD1 covers 7 bases. CDR1 is MNHEY, CDR2 SVGAGI, per germline. CDR3 length: 15 residues. J lost 0 bases, V lost 0 bases, and 1 base had no gene match. Here the CDR3 reads CASSYSTGVNTEAFF. CDR3 DNA sequence: TGTGCCAGCAGTTACTCAACAGGGGTGAACACTGAAGCTTTCTTT.

The chain uses TRBV11-3 and TRBJ2-5; 10 nucleotides match TRBD1. Germline CDR1 and CDR2: SGHNT and YENEEA. After removal of 6 bases from V and 0 bases from J, the junction contained 4 bases not matched to a gene. The CDR3 sequence is 15 residues long. CDR3: CASSEGTGDQETQYF. The CDR3 DNA follows: TGTGCCAGCAGTGAAGGGACAGGGGACCAAGAGACCCAGTACTTC. Supplemented by reference TRBV11-3 and TRBJ2-5, the full variable domain reads EAGVVQSPRYKIIEKKQPVAFWCNPISGHNTLYWYLQNLGQGPELLIRYENEEAVDDSQLPKDRFSAERLKGVDSTLKIQPAELGDSAVYLCASSEGTGDQETQYFGPGTRLLVL.

The genes are TRBV5-6 and TRBJ2-7; weak D call: TRBD1 (6 bases). There are 18 residues in the CDR3. V was shortened by 4 bases and J by 1 base, with 24 bases between the two germline ends. The germline V gene encodes CDR1 SGHDT and CDR2 YYEEEE. CDR3 loop: CASSLPTGTWGLSYEQYF. The CDR3 DNA reads TGTGCCAGCAGCCTGCCAACCGGGACGTGGGGGCTGTCCTACGAGCAGTACTTC.

The V and J genes are TRBV25-1 and TRBJ2-7; no clear D. CDR3 length equals 12 residues. Germline lookup yields CDR1 MGHDK and CDR2 SYGVNS. V lost 3 bases and J 9 bases, leaving 12 bases between the germline ends. Written as DNA, the CDR3 is TGTGCCAGCAGTGACCCCGGCCGGCGGCAGTACTTC. Its translation: CASSDPGRRQYF.

This clone was counted once. The chain combines TRBV18 with TRBJ2-1; 14 nucleotides agree with TRBD2. This CDR3 has 16 amino acids. J was trimmed by 7 bases and V by 2 bases; bases with no gene match: 4. From germline, CDR1 is KGHSH and CDR2 LQKENI. CDR3 region: CASSPSRLAGGNEQFF. CDR3 nucleotide sequence: TGTGCCAGCTCACCATCCAGACTAGCGGGGGGGAATGAGCAGTTCTTC. The full variable domain, in which reference TRBV18 and TRBJ2-1 provide the parts outside the CDR3, is NAGVMQNPRHLVRRRGQEARLRCSPMKGHSHVYWYRQLPEEGLKFMVYLQKENIIDESGMPKERFSAEFPKEGPSILRIQQVVRGDSAAYFCASSPSRLAGGNEQFFGPGTRLTVL.

With regard to this clone: Different DNA sequences within this sample yield the same CDR3. The chain carries TRBV29-1 and TRBJ2-3; 8 positions agree with TRBD1. J was trimmed by 0 bases and V by 2 bases; bases with no gene match: 1. Germline CDR1 reads SQVTM; CDR2 reads ANQGSEA. This CDR3 comprises 14 residues. CDR3 protein: CSVERTGSTDTQYF. The CDR3 DNA follows: TGCAGCGTTGAAAGGACAGGGAGCACAGATACGCAGTATTTT.

The chain joins TRBV10-3 to TRBJ1-2; 8 bases align to TRBD1. The CDR3 runs 16 residues. Germline V gene lookup returns CDR1 ENHRY and CDR2 SYGVKD. V lost 1 base, J lost 3 bases, and 7 bases stayed unmatched. The CDR3 coding sequence is TGTGCCATCAGTGAGTTGTATATGACAGGGGACTATGGCTACACCTTC. It yields the protein CAISELYMTGDYGYTF.

The chain is built from TRBV4-1 and TRBJ2-7; 8 bases are shared with TRBD1. This CDR3 spans 15 amino acids. Trimming took 0 bases from V and 2 from J; bases not matched to a gene: 3. Germline loops: CDR1 MGHRA, CDR2 YSYEKL. The CDR3 protein is CASSQDGQGAYEQYF. In DNA, the CDR3 is TGCGCCAGCAGCCAAGACGGACAGGGTGCCTACGAGCAGTACTTC.

The rearrangement uses TRBV28 and TRBJ1-5, with a tentative D call TRBD1 (6 bases). CDR1 is MDHEN, CDR2 SYDVKM, per germline. The V end lost 6 bases, the J end lost 3 bases, and 15 bases lay between the germline ends. There are 15 residues in the CDR3. CDR3 loop: CASRGDTGHNQPQHF. CDR3 DNA: TGTGCCAGCAGGGGTGATACGGGACACAATCAGCCCCAGCATTTT.

The chain links TRBV28 to TRBJ1-4, with D unresolved. The V end was cut by 7 bases, the J end by 8 bases, with 11 bases between. Germline V gene data show CDR1 as MDHEN and CDR2 as SYDVKM. The CDR3 consists of 12 residues. CDR3: CASTPGLEKLFF. The DNA for the CDR3 is TGTGCCAGCACCCCGGGTCTGGAAAAACTGTTTTTT.

This clone came up once. The chain carries TRBV29-1 and TRBJ2-7, with 8 bases fitting TRBD1. This CDR3 contains 14 residues. V gave up 5 bases and J gave up 3 bases; unmatched junction bases: 9. From germline, CDR1 is SQVTM and CDR2 ANQGSEA. The CDR3 spells CSVRQGLTNYEQYF. CDR3 DNA: TGCAGCGTTCGACAGGGGCTAACTAACTACGAGCAGTACTTC.

The chain combines TRBV5-6 with TRBJ2-3, with D possibly called TRBD1 or TRBD2 (5 bases each). The CDR3 is 13 amino acids. Trimming cost V 4 bases and J 4 bases, with 10 bases left between them. Germline V gene data show CDR1 as SGHDT and CDR2 as YYEEEE. CDR3 nucleotides: TGTGCCAGCAGCAGGGACCCTCCAGATACGCAGTATTTT. Residues: CASSRDPPDTQYF. The full variable domain, completed using reference TRBV5-6 and TRBJ2-3, is DAGVTQSPTHLIKTRGQQVTLRCSPKSGHDTVSWYQQALGQGPQFIFQYYEEEERQRGNFPDRFSGHQFPNYSSELNVNALLLGDSALYLCASSRDPPDTQYFGPGTRLTVL.

The chain is built from TRBV5-1 and TRBJ2-1; no definite D call. Germline V gene lookup returns CDR1 SGHRS and CDR2 YFSETQ. Trimming took 0 bases from V and 8 from J, leaving 18 bases between them. This CDR3 region has 16 residues. CDR3 sequence: CASSLGPQTSTDEQFF. CDR3 nucleotide sequence: TGCGCCAGCAGCTTGGGACCTCAAACCTCCACTGATGAGCAGTTCTTC.

V is TRBV18 and J is TRBJ1-2, with 9 bases fitting TRBD1. V was clipped by 8 bases and J by 3 bases; unmatched bases: 4. This CDR3 is built from 13 residues. Germline CDR1 reads KGHSH; CDR2 reads LQKENI. This CDR3 is CASAGQGDYGYTF. The CDR3 DNA is TGTGCCAGCGCGGGACAGGGAGACTATGGCTACACCTTC.

The rearrangement links TRBV28 to TRBJ2-2, with a possible D match to TRBD1 (5 bases). V shed 7 bases and J shed 3 bases, with 21 bases lying between them. CDR1 is MDHEN, CDR2 SYDVKM, per germline. CDR3 length equals 17 residues. The CDR3 loop reads CASNPVADTHHTGELFF. CDR3 in DNA: TGTGCCAGCAATCCGGTTGCGGACACCCACCACACCGGGGAGCTGTTTTTT. Full variable domain (rest looked up from reference TRBV28 and TRBJ2-2): DVKVTQSSRYLVKRTGEKVFLECVQDMDHENMFWYRQDPGLGLRLIYFSYDVKMKEKGDIPEGYSVSREKKERFSLILESASTNQTSMYLCASNPVADTHHTGELFFGEGSRLTVL.

This rearrangement joins TRBV18 to TRBJ1-2; tentatively, D is TRBD1 (5 bases). Germline assignment: CDR1 KGHSH and CDR2 LQKENI. Trimming took off 3 bases at V and 1 base at J, with 12 bases between the two ends. This CDR3 is built from 15 residues. DNA for the CDR3: TGTGCCAGCTCACCTACAGGCCTCGTTAACTATGGCTACACCTTC. It encodes CASSPTGLVNYGYTF.

This clone was seen more than once but under ten times. The chain carries TRBV25-1 and TRBJ1-2, with D maybe TRBD1 (6 bases). The CDR3 is 13 amino acids. Germline loops: CDR1 MGHDK, CDR2 SYGVNS. Trimming stripped 5 bases from V and 4 bases from J, with 11 bases between. The CDR3, as DNA: TGTGCCAGCAGTACGACAGGAACCTATGGCTACACCTTC. It translates to CASSTTGTYGYTF.

V and J are TRBV19 and TRBJ1-5; no firm D call. In germline, CDR1 is LNHDA, CDR2 SQIVND (reference sequence). V dropped 3 bases and J dropped 4 bases, with 13 bases sitting between them. The CDR3 has 15 residues. CDR3 in DNA: TGTGCCAGTAGTATCCAGATTTTCGGTAATCAGCCCCAGCATTTT. Translation gives CASSIQIFGNQPQHF.